A selection of T cell receptor beta chains follows, all from one sample in a study of blood T cell repertoires in COVID-19. Data came from immunoSEQ multiplex PCR; TCRdb stores just in-frame clones and leaves some out. The data contain over 120,000 clones, 65% to 80% of them singletons. Input material: peripheral blood. Every receptor here comes from a woman between 55 and 75 years old with acute or convalescent COVID-19. CDR3s include the opening cysteine and the closing phenylalanine or tryptophan. The order of the fields is clone size, J gene, D gene, V gene, CDR3 protein, CDR3 DNA. A D gene is named only where the DNA matches it firmly. A clone size is listed for some rows: how often the clone was seen (once, few, many), or a class if it is expanded.

abundance: .; j_gene: TRBJ1-2; d_gene: TRBD1; v_gene: TRBV7-9; CDR3aa: CASSLDRGQYGYTF; CDR3nt: TGTGCCAGCAGCCTTGACAGGGGCCAATATGGCTACACCTTC
abundance: .; j_gene: TRBJ1-2; d_gene: .; v_gene: TRBV3-1/TRBV3-2; CDR3aa: CASSQGQWGQADYGYTF; CDR3nt: TGTGCCAGCAGCCAAGGACAGTGGGGGCAGGCTGACTATGGCTACACCTTC
abundance: once; j_gene: TRBJ2-7; d_gene: .; v_gene: TRBV11-3; CDR3aa: CAAAATLWYEQYF; CDR3nt: TGTGCCGCGGCGGCCACCTTATGGTACGAGCAGTACTTC
abundance: .; j_gene: TRBJ2-5; d_gene: TRBD1; v_gene: TRBV13; CDR3aa: CASSSSGTGRGETQYF; CDR3nt: TGTGCCAGCAGCTCATCCGGGACAGGGAGGGGAGAGACCCAGTACTTC
abundance: once; j_gene: TRBJ1-2; d_gene: .; v_gene: TRBV27; CDR3aa: CASSFREGINYGYTF; CDR3nt: TGTGCCAGCAGTTTTCGGGAGGGGATCAACTATGGCTACACCTTC
abundance: .; j_gene: TRBJ1-6; d_gene: .; v_gene: TRBV11-3; CDR3aa: CASSFGQSYNSPLHF; CDR3nt: TGTGCCAGCAGCTTTGGACAGTCCTATAATTCACCCCTCCACTTT
abundance: once; j_gene: TRBJ2-3; d_gene: .; v_gene: TRBV10-1; CDR3aa: CATAPRADTQYF; CDR3nt: TGCGCCACCGCGCCCCGGGCAGATACGCAGTATTTT
abundance: .; j_gene: TRBJ1-4; d_gene: .; v_gene: TRBV19; CDR3aa: CASSIGAGWLFF; CDR3nt: TGTGCCAGTAGTATAGGCGCAGGTTGGCTGTTTTTT
abundance: once; j_gene: TRBJ2-2; d_gene: .; v_gene: TRBV3-1/TRBV3-2; CDR3aa: CASSQAAGVGELFF; CDR3nt: TGTGCCAGCAGCCAAGCGGCAGGCGTCGGGGAGCTGTTTTTT
abundance: .; j_gene: TRBJ1-5; d_gene: .; v_gene: TRBV2; CDR3aa: CASSEEQSQHF; CDR3nt: TGTGCCAGCAGTGAAGAACAGTCCCAGCATTTT
abundance: .; j_gene: TRBJ2-2; d_gene: TRBD2; v_gene: TRBV30; CDR3aa: CAWSVLAGPTGELFF; CDR3nt: TGTGCCTGGAGTGTACTAGCGGGACCCACCGGGGAGCTGTTTTTT
abundance: .; j_gene: TRBJ2-3; d_gene: .; v_gene: TRBV27; CDR3aa: CASRTGGLADTQYF; CDR3nt: TGTGCCAGCAGAACCGGGGGGCTCGCGGATACGCAGTATTTT
abundance: .; j_gene: TRBJ2-1; d_gene: TRBD2; v_gene: TRBV10-3; CDR3aa: CAISGWTRNEQFF; CDR3nt: TGTGCCATCAGTGGATGGACTAGAAATGAGCAGTTCTTC
abundance: .; j_gene: TRBJ1-5; d_gene: .; v_gene: TRBV30; CDR3aa: CAWTTGLGNQPQHF; CDR3nt: TGTGCCTGGACAACAGGGTTGGGCAATCAGCCCCAGCATTTT
abundance: .; j_gene: TRBJ2-3; d_gene: TRBD2; v_gene: TRBV7-9; CDR3aa: CASSFLAGGRDTQYF; CDR3nt: TGTGCCAGCAGCTTCCTCGCGGGAGGTAGAGATACGCAGTATTTT
abundance: .; j_gene: TRBJ2-7; d_gene: .; v_gene: TRBV7-3; CDR3aa: CASSLRGRDYEQYF; CDR3nt: TGTGCCAGCAGCTTAAGGGGGCGCGACTACGAGCAGTACTTC
abundance: .; j_gene: TRBJ2-3; d_gene: .; v_gene: TRBV14; CDR3aa: CASSQVGSTDTQYF; CDR3nt: TGTGCCAGCAGCCAAGTTGGCAGCACAGATACGCAGTATTTT
abundance: .; j_gene: TRBJ2-5; d_gene: TRBD2; v_gene: TRBV7-8; CDR3aa: CASSLGGWGGETQYF; CDR3nt: TGTGCCAGCAGCTTAGGGGGTTGGGGGGGGGAGACCCAGTACTTC
abundance: few; j_gene: TRBJ1-5; d_gene: .; v_gene: TRBV19; CDR3aa: CASSIKVGRQPQHF; CDR3nt: TGTGCCAGTAGTATCAAGGTGGGCAGACAGCCCCAGCATTTT
abundance: .; j_gene: TRBJ2-7; d_gene: TRBD2; v_gene: TRBV19; CDR3aa: CASSSAGRSYEQYF; CDR3nt: TGTGCCAGTAGTTCTGCCGGGAGGTCCTACGAGCAGTACTTC
abundance: .; j_gene: TRBJ1-3; d_gene: .; v_gene: TRBV2; CDR3aa: CASSEQGTPGNTIYF; CDR3nt: TGTGCCAGCAGTGAACAGGGAACCCCTGGAAACACCATATATTTT
abundance: .; j_gene: TRBJ2-1; d_gene: .; v_gene: TRBV7-9; CDR3aa: CASSLDFDEQFF; CDR3nt: TGTGCCAGCAGCTTAGATTTCGATGAGCAGTTCTTC
abundance: .; j_gene: TRBJ1-1; d_gene: .; v_gene: TRBV2; CDR3aa: CASSEQMAEYTEAFF; CDR3nt: TGTGCCAGCAGTGAACAAATGGCAGAATACACTGAAGCTTTCTTT
abundance: once; j_gene: TRBJ2-3; d_gene: .; v_gene: TRBV19; CDR3aa: CASSIWGPDTQYF; CDR3nt: TGTGCCAGTAGTATCTGGGGCCCAGATACGCAGTATTTT
abundance: few; j_gene: TRBJ1-3; d_gene: .; v_gene: TRBV28; CDR3aa: CASSFRGFSGNTIYF; CDR3nt: TGTGCCAGCAGTTTCCGGGGATTCTCTGGAAACACCATATATTTT
abundance: .; j_gene: TRBJ1-6; d_gene: .; v_gene: TRBV28; CDR3aa: CASSFARGPLHF; CDR3nt: TGTGCCAGCAGTTTTGCCCGGGGACCCCTCCACTTT
abundance: .; j_gene: TRBJ2-3; d_gene: .; v_gene: TRBV14; CDR3aa: CASSPFTDTQYF; CDR3nt: TGTGCCAGCAGCCCTTTCACAGATACGCAGTATTTT
abundance: .; j_gene: TRBJ1-1; d_gene: .; v_gene: TRBV12-3/TRBV12-4; CDR3aa: CASSLGGAEAFF; CDR3nt: TGTGCCAGCAGTTTGGGCGGGGCTGAAGCTTTCTTT
abundance: .; j_gene: TRBJ1-1; d_gene: .; v_gene: TRBV6-5; CDR3aa: CASSFGLRNTEAFF; CDR3nt: TGTGCCAGCAGTTTCGGACTGCGGAACACTGAAGCTTTCTTT
abundance: .; j_gene: TRBJ2-6; d_gene: TRBD2; v_gene: TRBV7-3; CDR3aa: CASSQSPPLLAGVSGANVLTF; CDR3nt: TGTGCCAGCAGCCAAAGCCCGCCTCTTCTAGCGGGAGTTTCCGGGGCCAACGTCCTGACTTTC
abundance: .; j_gene: TRBJ2-2; d_gene: TRBD1; v_gene: TRBV3-1/TRBV3-2; CDR3aa: CASSQYRGRLSGELFF; CDR3nt: TGTGCCAGCAGCCAGTACAGGGGGCGCTTGTCCGGGGAGCTGTTTTTT
abundance: once; j_gene: TRBJ2-2; d_gene: TRBD1; v_gene: TRBV5-1; CDR3aa: CASRMRRDGTGNTGELFF; CDR3nt: TGCGCCAGCAGGATGCGTAGGGACGGGACAGGGAACACCGGGGAGCTGTTTTTT
abundance: .; j_gene: TRBJ2-7; d_gene: TRBD2; v_gene: TRBV28; CDR3aa: CASRGIAGGAYEQYF; CDR3nt: TGTGCCAGCAGAGGAATAGCGGGGGGGGCCTACGAGCAGTACTTC
abundance: once; j_gene: TRBJ1-5; d_gene: .; v_gene: TRBV6-1; CDR3aa: CASSEQRGYQPQHF; CDR3nt: TGTGCCAGCAGTGAACAGCGGGGTTATCAGCCCCAGCATTTT
abundance: .; j_gene: TRBJ2-1; d_gene: TRBD1; v_gene: TRBV27; CDR3aa: CASSFAGGWNEQFF; CDR3nt: TGTGCCAGCAGTTTCGCAGGGGGCTGGAATGAGCAGTTCTTC
abundance: once; j_gene: TRBJ2-3; d_gene: TRBD2; v_gene: TRBV29-1; CDR3aa: CSVEKTSGSMTTDTQYF; CDR3nt: TGCAGCGTTGAAAAGACTAGCGGGAGCATGACGACAGATACGCAGTATTTT
abundance: .; j_gene: TRBJ1-2; d_gene: .; v_gene: TRBV3-1/TRBV3-2; CDR3aa: CASSGRQAYGYTF; CDR3nt: TGTGCCAGCAGCGGTCGACAAGCCTATGGCTACACCTTC
abundance: .; j_gene: TRBJ2-7; d_gene: .; v_gene: TRBV28; CDR3aa: CASSSGTSGHEQYF; CDR3nt: TGTGCCAGCAGTTCCGGGACATCCGGCCACGAGCAGTACTTC
abundance: few; j_gene: TRBJ2-7; d_gene: .; v_gene: TRBV29-1; CDR3aa: CSVGAGYEQYF; CDR3nt: TGCAGCGTTGGAGCCGGCTACGAGCAGTACTTC
abundance: .; j_gene: TRBJ1-1; d_gene: .; v_gene: TRBV7-9; CDR3aa: CASSLQVNTEAFF; CDR3nt: TGTGCCAGCAGCCTACAGGTGAACACTGAAGCTTTCTTT
abundance: few; j_gene: TRBJ1-4; d_gene: .; v_gene: TRBV7-9; CDR3aa: CASSPPMLTKLFF; CDR3nt: TGTGCCAGCAGCCCCCCGATGCTGACTAAACTGTTTTTT
abundance: .; j_gene: TRBJ1-1; d_gene: .; v_gene: TRBV28; CDR3aa: CASTGGSSAFF; CDR3nt: TGTGCCAGCACTGGAGGTTCCTCAGCTTTCTTT
abundance: .; j_gene: TRBJ2-7; d_gene: TRBD1; v_gene: TRBV5-1; CDR3aa: CASSFGQGRLNEQYF; CDR3nt: TGCGCCAGCAGCTTCGGACAGGGGAGGTTGAACGAGCAGTACTTC
abundance: .; j_gene: TRBJ1-5; d_gene: TRBD1; v_gene: TRBV30; CDR3aa: CAWSVLKLQGAQHF; CDR3nt: TGTGCCTGGAGTGTACTCAAACTTCAGGGGGCCCAGCATTTT
abundance: .; j_gene: TRBJ2-3; d_gene: TRBD1; v_gene: TRBV24-1; CDR3aa: CATSGGSARTDTQYF; CDR3nt: TGTGCCACCTCAGGGGGCTCGGCCCGCACAGATACGCAGTATTTT
abundance: .; j_gene: TRBJ1-6; d_gene: .; v_gene: TRBV27; CDR3aa: CASSSRTYNSPLHF; CDR3nt: TGTGCCAGCAGTTCCAGGACCTATAATTCACCCCTCCACTTT
abundance: once; j_gene: TRBJ2-1; d_gene: TRBD2; v_gene: TRBV28; CDR3aa: CASRGTSVHYNEQFF; CDR3nt: TGTGCCAGCAGGGGGACTAGCGTACATTACAATGAGCAGTTCTTC
abundance: .; j_gene: TRBJ2-2; d_gene: .; v_gene: TRBV9; CDR3aa: CASSVAVNTGELFF; CDR3nt: TGTGCCAGCAGCGTAGCCGTCAACACCGGGGAGCTGTTTTTT
abundance: .; j_gene: TRBJ1-5; d_gene: .; v_gene: TRBV10-3; CDR3aa: CAISESNSQPQHF; CDR3nt: TGTGCCATCAGTGAGTCGAACAGTCAGCCCCAGCATTTT
abundance: .; j_gene: TRBJ2-1; d_gene: .; v_gene: TRBV6-5; CDR3aa: CATINFQGYNEQFF; CDR3nt: TGTGCCACCATAAACTTCCAGGGCTACAATGAGCAGTTCTTC
abundance: .; j_gene: TRBJ1-6; d_gene: TRBD1; v_gene: TRBV5-5; CDR3aa: CASSSGQGRLNSPLHF; CDR3nt: TGTGCCAGCAGCTCTGGACAGGGGAGACTTAATTCACCCCTCCACTTT